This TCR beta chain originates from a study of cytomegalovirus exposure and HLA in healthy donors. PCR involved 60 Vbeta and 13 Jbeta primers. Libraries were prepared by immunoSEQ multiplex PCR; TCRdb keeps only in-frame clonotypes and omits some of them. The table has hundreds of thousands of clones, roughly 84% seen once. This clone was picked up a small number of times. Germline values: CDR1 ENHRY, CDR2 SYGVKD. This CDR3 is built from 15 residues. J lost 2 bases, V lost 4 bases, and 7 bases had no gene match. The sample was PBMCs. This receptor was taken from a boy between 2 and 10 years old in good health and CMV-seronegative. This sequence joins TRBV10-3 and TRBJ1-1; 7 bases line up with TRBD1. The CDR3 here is CAISAQGQLNTEAFF. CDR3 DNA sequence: TGTGCCATCAGTGCTCAGGGACAGCTTAACACTGAAGCTTTCTTT.